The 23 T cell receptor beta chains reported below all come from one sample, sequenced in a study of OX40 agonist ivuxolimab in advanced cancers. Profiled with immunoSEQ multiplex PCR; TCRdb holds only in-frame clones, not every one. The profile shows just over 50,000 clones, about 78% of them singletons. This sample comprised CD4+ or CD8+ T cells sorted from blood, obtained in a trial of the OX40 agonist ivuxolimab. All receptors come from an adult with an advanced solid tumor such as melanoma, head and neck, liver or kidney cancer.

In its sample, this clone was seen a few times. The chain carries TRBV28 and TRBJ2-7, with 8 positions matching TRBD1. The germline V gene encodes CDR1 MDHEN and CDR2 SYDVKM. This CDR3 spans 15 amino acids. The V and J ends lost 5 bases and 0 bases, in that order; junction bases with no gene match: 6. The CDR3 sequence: CASSTPQGGSYEQYF. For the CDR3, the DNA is TGTGCCAGCAGTACCCCACAGGGGGGCTCCTACGAGCAGTACTTC.

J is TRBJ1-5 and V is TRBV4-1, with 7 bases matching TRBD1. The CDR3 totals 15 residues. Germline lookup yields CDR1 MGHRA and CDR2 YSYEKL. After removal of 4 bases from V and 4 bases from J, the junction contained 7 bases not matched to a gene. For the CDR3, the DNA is TGCGCCAGCAGCCGCTCTGGGACAGAAAATCAGCCCCAGCATTTT. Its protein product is CASSRSGTENQPQHF.

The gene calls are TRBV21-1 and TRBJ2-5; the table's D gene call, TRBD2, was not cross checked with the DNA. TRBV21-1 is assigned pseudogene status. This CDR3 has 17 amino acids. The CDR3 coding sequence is TGTGCCAGCAGCAAAGGAGCGGCTAGCGGGGGGTATGAGACCCAGTACTTC. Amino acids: CASSKGAASGGYETQYF.

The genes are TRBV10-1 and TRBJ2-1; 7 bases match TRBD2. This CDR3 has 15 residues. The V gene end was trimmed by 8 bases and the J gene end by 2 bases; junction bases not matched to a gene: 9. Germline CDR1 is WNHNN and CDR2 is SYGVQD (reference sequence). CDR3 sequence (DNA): TGCGCCAGCGCTCCGGGCGGGAGACCCTACAATGAGCAGTTCTTC. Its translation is CASAPGGRPYNEQFF.

The CDR3 DNA reads TGTGCCAGCTCACCAGGCCAGGGAGGGATGGCTGAAGCTTTCTTT. Translating it yields CASSPGQGGMAEAFF. The V and J genes are TRBV18 and TRBJ1-1; D may be TRBD1 (5 bases). Germline V gene data show CDR1 as KGHSH and CDR2 as LQKENI. Trimming took off 2 bases at V and 6 bases at J, with 16 bases between the two ends. CDR3 length: 15 amino acids.

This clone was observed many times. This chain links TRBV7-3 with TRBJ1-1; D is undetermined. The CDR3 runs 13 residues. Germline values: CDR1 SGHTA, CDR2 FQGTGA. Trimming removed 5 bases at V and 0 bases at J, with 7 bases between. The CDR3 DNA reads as TGTGCCAGCAGCAGAGACTTGAACACTGAAGCTTTCTTT. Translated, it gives CASSRDLNTEAFF.

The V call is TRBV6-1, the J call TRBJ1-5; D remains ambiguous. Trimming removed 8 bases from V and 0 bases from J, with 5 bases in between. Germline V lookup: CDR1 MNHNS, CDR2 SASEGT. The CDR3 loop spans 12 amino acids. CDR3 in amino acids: CASRISNQPQHF. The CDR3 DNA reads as TGTGCCAGCCGGATTAGCAATCAGCCCCAGCATTTT.

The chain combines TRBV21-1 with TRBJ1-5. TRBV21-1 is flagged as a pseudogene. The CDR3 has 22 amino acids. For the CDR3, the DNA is TGTGCCAGCAGCAACGGTGACGGCCCCCCGGGACGCGGAATACATAGCAATCAGCCCCAGCATTTT. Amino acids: CASSNGDGPPGRGIHSNQPQHF.

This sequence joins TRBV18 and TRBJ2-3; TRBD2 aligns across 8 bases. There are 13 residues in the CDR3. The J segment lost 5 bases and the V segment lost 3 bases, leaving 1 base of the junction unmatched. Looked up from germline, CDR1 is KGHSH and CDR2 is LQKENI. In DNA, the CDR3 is TGTGCCAGCTCACCCACTAGCGGAGATACGCAGTATTTT. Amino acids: CASSPTSGDTQYF.

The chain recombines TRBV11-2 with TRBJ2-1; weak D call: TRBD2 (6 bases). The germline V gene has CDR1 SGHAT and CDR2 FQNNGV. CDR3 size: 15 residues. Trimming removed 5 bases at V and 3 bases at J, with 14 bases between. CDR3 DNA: TGTGCCAGCAGCGTCACCGGGACTGTCTACAATGAGCAGTTCTTC. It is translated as CASSVTGTVYNEQFF.

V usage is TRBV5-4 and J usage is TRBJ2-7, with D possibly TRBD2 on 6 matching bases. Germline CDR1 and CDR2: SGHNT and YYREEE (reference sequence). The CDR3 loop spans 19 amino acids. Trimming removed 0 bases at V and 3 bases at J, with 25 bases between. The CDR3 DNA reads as TGTGCCAGCAGCTTGGATCTACGACGGATCCGGGACTTAAGCTACGAGCAGTACTTC. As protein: CASSLDLRRIRDLSYEQYF.

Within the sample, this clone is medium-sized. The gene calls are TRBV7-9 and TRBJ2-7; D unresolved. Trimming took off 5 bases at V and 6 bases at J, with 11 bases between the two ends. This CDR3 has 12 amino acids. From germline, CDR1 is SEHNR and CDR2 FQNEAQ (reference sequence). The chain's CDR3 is CASSLSPGEQYF. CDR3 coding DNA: TGTGCCAGCAGCCTAAGCCCCGGCGAGCAGTACTTC.

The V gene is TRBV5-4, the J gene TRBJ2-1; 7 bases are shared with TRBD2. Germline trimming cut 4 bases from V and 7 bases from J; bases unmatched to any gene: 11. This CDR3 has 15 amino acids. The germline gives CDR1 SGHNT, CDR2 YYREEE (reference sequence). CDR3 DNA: TGTGCCAGCAGCCGCGGAGGGACTATAGGGAATGAGCAGTTCTTC. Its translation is CASSRGGTIGNEQFF.

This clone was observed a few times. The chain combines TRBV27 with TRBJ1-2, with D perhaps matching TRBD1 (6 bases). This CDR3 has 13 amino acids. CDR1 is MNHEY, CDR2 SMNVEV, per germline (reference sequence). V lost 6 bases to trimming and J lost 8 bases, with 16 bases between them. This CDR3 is CASSPWGAGGYTF. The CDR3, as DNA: TGTGCCAGCAGCCCCTGGGGGGCTGGGGGCTACACCTTC.

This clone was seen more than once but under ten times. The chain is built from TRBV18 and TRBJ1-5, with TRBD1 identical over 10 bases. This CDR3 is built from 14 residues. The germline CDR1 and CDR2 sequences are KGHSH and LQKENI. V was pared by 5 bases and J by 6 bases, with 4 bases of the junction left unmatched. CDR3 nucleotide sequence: TGTGCCAGCTCAACTGGACAGGGGGGTCAGCCCCAGCATTTT. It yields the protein CASSTGQGGQPQHF.

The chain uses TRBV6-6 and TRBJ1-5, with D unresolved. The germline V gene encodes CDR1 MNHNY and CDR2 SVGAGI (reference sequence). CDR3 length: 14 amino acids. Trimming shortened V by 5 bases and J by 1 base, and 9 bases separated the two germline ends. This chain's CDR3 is CASSPKRSNQPQHF. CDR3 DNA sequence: TGTGCCAGCAGTCCGAAAAGGAGCAATCAGCCCCAGCATTTT.

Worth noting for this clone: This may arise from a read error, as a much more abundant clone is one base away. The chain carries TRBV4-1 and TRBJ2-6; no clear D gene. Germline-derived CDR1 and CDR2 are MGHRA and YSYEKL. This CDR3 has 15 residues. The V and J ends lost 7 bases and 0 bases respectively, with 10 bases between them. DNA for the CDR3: TGCGCCAGCAACCTAGGATACTCTGGGGCCAACGTCCTGACTTTC. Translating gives CASNLGYSGANVLTF.

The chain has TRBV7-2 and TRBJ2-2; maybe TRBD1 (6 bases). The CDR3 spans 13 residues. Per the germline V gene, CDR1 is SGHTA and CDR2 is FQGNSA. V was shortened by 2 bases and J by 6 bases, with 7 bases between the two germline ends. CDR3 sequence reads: CASSLSGAGELFF. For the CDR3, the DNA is TGTGCCAGCAGCTTATCAGGGGCCGGGGAGCTGTTTTTT. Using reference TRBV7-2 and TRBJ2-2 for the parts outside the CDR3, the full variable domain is GAGVSQSPSNKVTEKGKDVELRCDPISGHTALYWYRQSLGQGLEFLIYFQGNSAPDKSGLPSDRFSAERTGGSVSTLTIQRTQQEDSAVYLCASSLSGAGELFFGEGSRLTVL.

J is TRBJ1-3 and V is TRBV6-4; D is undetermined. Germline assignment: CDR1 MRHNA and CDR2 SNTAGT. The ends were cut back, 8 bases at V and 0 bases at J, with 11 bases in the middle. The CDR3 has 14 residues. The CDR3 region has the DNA TGTGCCAGCTCCCCCCGTTTCTCTGGAAACACCATATATTTT. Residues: CASSPRFSGNTIYF.

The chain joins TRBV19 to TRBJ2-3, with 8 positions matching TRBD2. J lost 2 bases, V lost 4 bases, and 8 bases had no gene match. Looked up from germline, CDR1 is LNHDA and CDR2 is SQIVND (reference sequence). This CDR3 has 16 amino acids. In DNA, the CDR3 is TGTGCCAGTAGTAATGGCCGGGAGGGTACCACAGATACGCAGTATTTT. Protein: CASSNGREGTTDTQYF. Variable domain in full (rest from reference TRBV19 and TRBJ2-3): DGGITQSPKYLFRKEGQNVTLSCEQNLNHDAMYWYRQDPGQGLRLIYYSQIVNDFQKGDIAEGYSVSREKKESFPLTVTSAQKNPTAFYLCASSNGREGTTDTQYFGPGTRLTVL.

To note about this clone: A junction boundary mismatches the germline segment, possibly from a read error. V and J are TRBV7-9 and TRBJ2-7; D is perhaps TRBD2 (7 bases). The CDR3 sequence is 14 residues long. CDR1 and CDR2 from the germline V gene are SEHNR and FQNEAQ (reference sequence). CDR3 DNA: TGTGCCAGCAGCAAAACGGGGGGCTCCGACGAGCAGTACTTC. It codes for CASSKTGGSDEQYF.

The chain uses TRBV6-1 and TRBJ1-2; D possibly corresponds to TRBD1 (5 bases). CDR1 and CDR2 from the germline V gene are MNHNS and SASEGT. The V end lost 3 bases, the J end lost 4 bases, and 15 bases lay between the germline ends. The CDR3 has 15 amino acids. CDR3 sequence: CASSDGWGSGYGYTF. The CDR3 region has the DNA TGTGCCAGCAGTGACGGCTGGGGCTCCGGCTATGGCTACACCTTC.

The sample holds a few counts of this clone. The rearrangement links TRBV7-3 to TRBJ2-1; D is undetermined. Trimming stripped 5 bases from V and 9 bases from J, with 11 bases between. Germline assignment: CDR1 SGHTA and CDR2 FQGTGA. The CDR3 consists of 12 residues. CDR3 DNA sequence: TGTGCCAGCAGCCCGACTGGGCGTGAGCAGTTCTTC. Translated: CASSPTGREQFF.